Listed below are T cell receptor beta chains from one sample, sequenced in a study of blood T cell repertoires in COVID-19. The assay was immunoSEQ multiplex PCR, and TCRdb's table has in-frame clones only and misses some. The table lists 200,000 to 250,000 clones, more than 75% of them singletons. Sequenced material: peripheral blood. The receptors derive from a man of 80 years or more with acute or convalescent COVID-19. Each CDR3 is given with its conserved first and last residue. Each record gives: D gene, V gene, J gene, clone size, CDR3 protein, CDR3 DNA. A D gene is named only where the DNA matches it firmly. The size field is filled for only some rows; it gives once, few, many or a size class.

D gene: NA
V gene: TRBV27
J gene: TRBJ1-5
clone size: NA
CDR3 protein: CASTSRRSNSNQPQHF
CDR3 DNA: TGTGCCAGCACGTCTAGGAGATCGAATAGCAATCAGCCCCAGCATTTT

D gene: NA
V gene: TRBV16
J gene: TRBJ1-1
clone size: NA
CDR3 protein: CASSPRGGVNTEAFF
CDR3 DNA: TGTGCCAGCAGCCCTCGAGGGGGGGTGAACACTGAAGCTTTCTTT

D gene: NA
V gene: TRBV10-1
J gene: TRBJ1-5
clone size: NA
CDR3 protein: CASSDLGASRNQPQHF
CDR3 DNA: TGCGCCAGCAGTGACTTAGGGGCGTCTCGCAATCAGCCCCAGCATTTT

D gene: TRBD2
V gene: TRBV6-5
J gene: TRBJ2-3
clone size: NA
CDR3 protein: CASSLGAGVGTDTQYF
CDR3 DNA: TGTGCCAGCAGTTTGGGAGCGGGAGTGGGCACAGATACGCAGTATTTT

D gene: NA
V gene: TRBV28
J gene: TRBJ1-1
clone size: NA
CDR3 protein: CASSLGTRNTEAFF
CDR3 DNA: TGTGCCAGCAGCCTAGGGACACGGAACACTGAAGCTTTCTTT

D gene: TRBD2
V gene: TRBV5-8
J gene: TRBJ2-7
clone size: NA
CDR3 protein: CASSSHRTSGSFDEQYF
CDR3 DNA: TGTGCCAGCAGCTCCCATAGGACTAGCGGGAGCTTTGATGAGCAGTACTTC

D gene: NA
V gene: TRBV19
J gene: TRBJ2-7
clone size: NA
CDR3 protein: CASSLRLVAWDEQYF
CDR3 DNA: TGTGCCAGTAGTCTTCGACTAGTCGCCTGGGACGAGCAGTACTTC

D gene: NA
V gene: TRBV5-1
J gene: TRBJ2-2
clone size: NA
CDR3 protein: CASSSSVDRELFF
CDR3 DNA: TGCGCCAGCAGCTCGTCCGTCGACAGGGAGCTGTTTTTT

D gene: NA
V gene: TRBV6-5
J gene: TRBJ1-2
clone size: once
CDR3 protein: CASSSRQATYGYTF
CDR3 DNA: TGTGCCAGCAGTTCTCGACAGGCCACCTATGGCTACACCTTC

D gene: TRBD1
V gene: TRBV27
J gene: TRBJ1-2
clone size: NA
CDR3 protein: CASSLRDRGPNYGYTF
CDR3 DNA: TGTGCCAGCAGTTTAAGGGACAGGGGGCCTAACTATGGCTACACCTTC

D gene: NA
V gene: TRBV3-1/TRBV3-2
J gene: TRBJ1-1
clone size: NA
CDR3 protein: CASSHPRAREAFF
CDR3 DNA: TGTGCCAGCAGCCATCCGAGGGCGAGAGAAGCTTTCTTT

D gene: NA
V gene: TRBV19
J gene: TRBJ1-3
clone size: NA
CDR3 protein: CASSPEGTQAGNTIYF
CDR3 DNA: TGTGCCAGTAGTCCCGAGGGAACTCAGGCTGGAAACACCATATATTTT

D gene: NA
V gene: TRBV12-3/TRBV12-4
J gene: TRBJ1-5
clone size: NA
CDR3 protein: CASRGGDQPQHF
CDR3 DNA: TGTGCCAGCCGGGGGGGAGATCAGCCCCAGCATTTT

D gene: NA
V gene: TRBV28
J gene: TRBJ2-5
clone size: NA
CDR3 protein: CASSRRQLQETQYF
CDR3 DNA: TGTGCCAGCAGTCGCCGACAGCTCCAAGAGACCCAGTACTTC

D gene: NA
V gene: TRBV21-1
J gene: TRBJ2-2
clone size: NA
CDR3 protein: CASSKEPGPGELFF
CDR3 DNA: TGTGCCAGCAGCAAAGAACCAGGGCCCGGGGAGCTGTTTTTT

D gene: TRBD2
V gene: TRBV4-1
J gene: TRBJ2-7
clone size: few
CDR3 protein: CASSQRRTSGSTASYEQYF
CDR3 DNA: TGCGCCAGCAGCCAGAGACGGACTAGCGGGAGTACTGCTAGCTACGAGCAGTACTTC

D gene: NA
V gene: TRBV6-5
J gene: TRBJ2-7
clone size: NA
CDR3 protein: CASRQGYEQYF
CDR3 DNA: TGTGCCAGCAGACAGGGCTACGAGCAGTACTTC

D gene: TRBD1
V gene: TRBV7-9
J gene: TRBJ2-7
clone size: NA
CDR3 protein: CASSLAGAGGYEQYF
CDR3 DNA: TGTGCCAGCAGCTTAGCCGGGGCAGGGGGATACGAGCAGTACTTC

D gene: NA
V gene: TRBV19
J gene: TRBJ2-1
clone size: NA
CDR3 protein: CASSIAQRRGGANEQFF
CDR3 DNA: TGTGCCAGTAGTATAGCTCAGAGAAGGGGGGGGGCCAATGAGCAGTTCTTC

D gene: TRBD2
V gene: TRBV11-2
J gene: TRBJ2-7
clone size: few
CDR3 protein: CASSFAGTSGYEQYF
CDR3 DNA: TGTGCCAGCAGCTTTGCCGGGACTAGCGGCTACGAGCAGTACTTC

D gene: NA
V gene: TRBV6-5
J gene: TRBJ2-7
clone size: NA
CDR3 protein: CAVVKGVSDEQYF
CDR3 DNA: TGTGCAGTAGTAAAGGGGGTGAGCGACGAGCAGTACTTC

D gene: NA
V gene: TRBV5-1
J gene: TRBJ2-2
clone size: few
CDR3 protein: CASSLSQGNTGELFF
CDR3 DNA: TGCGCCAGCAGCTTGAGTCAGGGAAACACCGGGGAGCTGTTTTTT

D gene: NA
V gene: TRBV6-6
J gene: TRBJ1-4
clone size: NA
CDR3 protein: CASSWRGDVGEKLFF
CDR3 DNA: TGTGCCAGCAGTTGGAGGGGCGACGTGGGTGAAAAACTGTTTTTT

D gene: TRBD1
V gene: TRBV27
J gene: TRBJ1-6
clone size: few
CDR3 protein: CASSAGTGYGSPLHF
CDR3 DNA: TGTGCCAGCAGCGCCGGGACAGGGTACGGCTCACCCCTCCACTTT

D gene: NA
V gene: TRBV3-1/TRBV3-2
J gene: TRBJ2-5
clone size: NA
CDR3 protein: CASSQDLGSSGLQQYF
CDR3 DNA: TGTGCCAGCAGCCAAGATCTTGGGTCTTCGGGTCTGCAACAGTACTTC

D gene: NA
V gene: TRBV7-6
J gene: TRBJ1-2
clone size: NA
CDR3 protein: CAISNGQNYGYTF
CDR3 DNA: TGTGCCATCTCGAACGGACAGAACTATGGCTACACCTTC

D gene: TRBD1
V gene: TRBV11-2
J gene: TRBJ1-4
clone size: NA
CDR3 protein: CASSSGQGGGLFF
CDR3 DNA: TGTGCCAGCAGCTCCGGACAGGGCGGCGGTCTGTTTTTT

D gene: NA
V gene: TRBV4-3
J gene: TRBJ2-1
clone size: NA
CDR3 protein: CASRGATDEQFF
CDR3 DNA: TGCGCCAGCCGGGGGGCGACGGATGAGCAGTTCTTC

D gene: NA
V gene: TRBV5-6
J gene: TRBJ2-2
clone size: NA
CDR3 protein: CASSLGLAGELFF
CDR3 DNA: TGTGCCAGCAGCTTGGGCCTAGCTGGGGAGCTGTTTTTT

D gene: TRBD2
V gene: TRBV10-3
J gene: TRBJ2-2
clone size: NA
CDR3 protein: CAISESGLAGVTGELFF
CDR3 DNA: TGTGCCATCAGTGAGTCAGGACTAGCGGGAGTTACCGGGGAGCTGTTTTTT

D gene: TRBD1
V gene: TRBV7-9
J gene: TRBJ1-4
clone size: NA
CDR3 protein: CASSLNRGGEKLFF
CDR3 DNA: TGTGCCAGCAGCTTAAACAGGGGAGGCGAAAAACTGTTTTTT